The 31 T cell receptor beta chains presented below share a single source sample, sequenced in a study of blood T cell repertoires in COVID-19. The protocol was immunoSEQ multiplex PCR, while the TCRdb copy is restricted to in-frame clones and leaves out a portion. In the table there are about 100,000 clones, about two thirds of which are singletons. The sample comprised peripheral blood. These receptors all come from a woman between 40 and 55 years old with acute or convalescent COVID-19.

The CDR3 sequence is CAISGQGATDTQYF. The CDR3 DNA follows: TGTGCCATCAGCGGACAGGGGGCGACAGATACGCAGTATTTT. The rearrangement uses TRBV10-3 and TRBJ2-3, with TRBD1 matching 11 bases. Per germline, CDR1 ENHRY and CDR2 SYGVKD. V trimming: 6 bases; J trimming: 3 bases; junction bases outside the gene matches: 2. The CDR3 runs to 14 residues.

This chain uses TRBV5-1 with TRBJ2-2, with 8 bases identical to TRBD2. The CDR3 is 15 residues long. V lost 1 base to trimming and J lost 4 bases; unmatched junction nucleotides: 3. CDR1 and CDR2 (germline): SGHRS, YFSETQ. The CDR3 bases are TGCGCCAGCAGCTTGTCGGCGGGGGGCACCGGGGAGCTGTTTTTT. Translating gives CASSLSAGGTGELFF.

The rearrangement uses TRBV5-1 and TRBJ2-7; 7 bases map to TRBD1. The germline V gene encodes CDR1 SGHRS and CDR2 YFSETQ. The J segment lost 1 base and the V segment lost 0 bases, leaving 1 base of the junction unmatched. The length of the CDR3 is 14 residues. CDR3 loop: CASSLDRGSYEQYF. The DNA for the CDR3 is TGCGCCAGCAGCTTGGACAGGGGTTCCTACGAGCAGTACTTC.

The chain employs TRBV5-1 and TRBJ2-6; no clear D gene. The germline CDR1 and CDR2 sequences are SGHRS and YFSETQ. This CDR3 comprises 15 residues. V was cut by 0 bases and J by 2 bases, with 6 bases left in between. The CDR3 region has the DNA TGCGCCAGCAGCTTGGTGACTGCTGGGGCCAACGTCCTGACTTTC. Protein sequence: CASSLVTAGANVLTF.

The genes are TRBV7-6 and TRBJ2-7; D remains ambiguous. Trimming removed 2 bases at V and 6 bases at J, with 5 bases between. The CDR3 contains 11 residues. Germline loops: CDR1 SGHVS, CDR2 FNYEAQ. CDR3 in amino acids: CASSLNGEQYF. The CDR3 DNA reads TGTGCCAGCAGCTTAAACGGCGAGCAGTACTTC.

This clone was observed a single time. V usage is TRBV28 and J usage is TRBJ2-2, with D unclear. In germline, CDR1 is MDHEN, CDR2 SYDVKM. The CDR3 spans 13 residues. The V end lost 2 bases, the J end lost 6 bases, and 7 bases lay between the germline ends. CDR3 coding DNA: TGTGCCAGCAGTTTACCCATTGCCGGGGAGCTGTTTTTT. This sequence encodes CASSLPIAGELFF. The whole variable domain, remainder taken from reference TRBV28 and TRBJ2-2, is DVKVTQSSRYLVKRTGEKVFLECVQDMDHENMFWYRQDPGLGLRLIYFSYDVKMKEKGDIPEGYSVSREKKERFSLILESASTNQTSMYLCASSLPIAGELFFGEGSRLTVL.

V is TRBV27 and J is TRBJ2-7; D is unresolved. In germline, CDR1 is MNHEY, CDR2 SMNVEV (reference sequence). Trimming shortened V by 2 bases and J by 2 bases, and 13 bases separated the two germline ends. This CDR3 region has 15 residues. CDR3 in DNA: TGTGCCAGCAGTTTAAAAGGCGGCCGCCCCTACGAGCAGTACTTC. Translating gives CASSLKGGRPYEQYF.

This rearrangement joins TRBV29-1 to TRBJ1-4; TRBD1 aligns across 9 bases. The CDR3 has 14 amino acids. Germline CDR1 and CDR2: SQVTM and ANQGSEA. V was pared by 4 bases and J by 11 bases, with 11 bases of the junction left unmatched. This chain's CDR3 is CSVGRGTGNGKLFF. In DNA form, the CDR3 reads TGCAGCGTTGGGCGAGGGACAGGGAACGGGAAACTGTTTTTT.

In regard to this clone: Other DNA sequences in the sample encode the same CDR3. V gene TRBV5-1 combines with J gene TRBJ2-3; 8 bases are a match to TRBD2. This CDR3 has 14 amino acids. Germline CDR1 is SGHRS and CDR2 is YFSETQ. The junction had 1 base not matched to a gene; V was cut back by 1 base and J by 3 bases. CDR3 nucleotide sequence: TGCGCCAGCAGCTTGACTAGCGGTACAGATACGCAGTATTTT. Its translation is CASSLTSGTDTQYF.

The CDR3 loop is CASRGENSPLHF. The DNA of the CDR3 is TGTGCCAGCAGGGGAGAGAATTCACCCCTCCACTTT. The chain links TRBV12-3 or TRBV12-4 to TRBJ1-6; the D is unclear. This CDR3 is built from 12 residues. V was trimmed by 6 bases and J by 7 bases, leaving 7 bases between them.

The chain carries TRBV7-2 and TRBJ1-2; 8 bases align to TRBD1. The CDR3 length is 16 residues. Trimming at V came to 0 bases and at J to 4 bases, leaving 7 bases not matched to a gene. Germline CDR1 and CDR2: SGHTA and FQGNSA. CDR3 DNA: TGTGCCAGCAGCTTAGCCGGGACAGGTCCTAGCTATGGCTACACCTTC. Its translation: CASSLAGTGPSYGYTF.

This clone was recorded a few times. This chain uses TRBV27 with TRBJ2-3, with 9 bases fitting TRBD2. CDR1 is MNHEY, CDR2 SMNVEV, per germline (reference sequence). There are 15 residues in the CDR3. The junction had 11 bases not matched to a gene; V was cut back by 6 bases and J by 7 bases. CDR3 nucleotide sequence: TGTGCCAGCAGGTACTCTAGCGGGGTTATGAATACGCAGTATTTT. The encoded protein is CASRYSSGVMNTQYF.

This clone turned up a few times. The CDR3 spells CSASGQGGDTQYF. DNA for the CDR3: TGCAGTGCTAGTGGACAGGGGGGAGATACGCAGTATTTT. The V gene is TRBV20-1, the J gene TRBJ2-3; 10 nucleotides match TRBD1. The CDR3 spans 13 residues. V shed 3 bases, J shed 5 bases, and the junction held 2 bases outside the gene matches. Germline V gene data show CDR1 as DFQATT and CDR2 as SNEGSKA (reference sequence).

The gene calls are TRBV21-1 and TRBJ2-7; TRBD1 is the table's D call and was not checked against the DNA. TRBV21-1 constitutes a pseudogene. This CDR3 is 13 amino acids long. The CDR3 region is CASSHGQGYEQYF. The CDR3 coding sequence is TGTGCCAGCAGCCACGGGCAGGGCTACGAGCAGTACTTC.

The chain is built from TRBV28 and TRBJ1-3; TRBD1 agrees at 7 bases. This CDR3 contains 14 residues. CDR1 MDHEN and CDR2 SYDVKM come from the germline V gene. Trimming took 3 bases from V and 10 from J; bases not matched to a gene: 9. CDR3 region: CASSFFAGGRTIYF. The DNA of the CDR3 is TGTGCCAGCAGTTTCTTTGCAGGGGGGCGTACCATATATTTT.

The J gene is TRBJ2-3, the V gene TRBV6-5; TRBD2 agrees at 9 bases. The CDR3 loop spans 14 amino acids. With V trimmed by 7 bases and J by 2 bases, 4 bases remained unmatched. Germline V lookup: CDR1 MNHEY, CDR2 SVGAGI. The CDR3 DNA is TGTGCCAGCAAGTCTAGCGGGACCACAGATACGCAGTATTTT. Residues: CASKSSGTTDTQYF.

This clone was seen just once. J is TRBJ1-2 and V is TRBV7-5; the D segment call TRBD1 is taken from the table without a DNA check. TRBV7-5 corresponds to a pseudogene. CDR3 length equals 18 residues. CDR3 sequence reads: CVRSLVCRTGYRSYGYTF. The CDR3 nucleotides are TGTGTCAGAAGCTTAGTTTGTAGGACAGGGTACCGGAGCTATGGCTACACCTTC.

The chain has TRBV4-2 and TRBJ1-4; a possible D gene is TRBD1 (6 bases). V was trimmed by 1 base and J by 2 bases, leaving 17 bases between them. This CDR3 has 18 amino acids. From germline, CDR1 is LGHNA and CDR2 YNFKEQ. Written as DNA, the CDR3 is TGTGCCAGCAGCCAAGCCTTGGGGGGGCGAGGTACTAATGAAAAACTGTTTTTT. It specifies CASSQALGGRGTNEKLFF.

This chain joins TRBV28 and TRBJ2-7; no reliable D call. The V gene's germline CDR1 is MDHEN and CDR2 SYDVKM. V was cut by 6 bases and J by 4 bases, with 19 bases left in between. The CDR3 totals 15 residues. Here the CDR3 reads CASRPNFPQYYEQYF. As DNA, the CDR3 is TGTGCCAGCAGGCCCAACTTCCCACAGTATTACGAGCAGTACTTC.

This clone came up many times. The chain carries TRBV7-9 and TRBJ2-3, with D uncertain. The V gene lost 4 bases and the J gene lost 6 bases, with 8 bases spanning the gap. From germline, CDR1 is SEHNR and CDR2 FQNEAQ (reference sequence). The CDR3 contains 12 residues. The CDR3 nucleotides read TGTGCCAGCAGCTCCCCAAGCGATACGCAGTATTTT. Translation: CASSSPSDTQYF.

In nucleotides, the CDR3 is TGTGCCAGCAGACCTAGGGGACAGGGGAATCAGCCCCAGCATTTT. Translation gives CASRPRGQGNQPQHF. The gene calls are TRBV6-2 or TRBV6-3 and TRBJ1-5; 10 bases match TRBD1. This CDR3 is 15 amino acids long. V shed 6 bases, J shed 4 bases, and the junction held 6 bases outside the gene matches. Per the germline V gene, CDR1 is MNHEY and CDR2 is SVGEGT.

In this sample, this clone turned up once. V gene TRBV19 combines with J gene TRBJ1-5, with TRBD1 identical over 7 bases. With 6 bases clipped from V and 4 bases from J, the junction kept 15 bases outside the gene matches. The CDR3 loop spans 17 amino acids. CDR1 and CDR2 from the germline V gene are LNHDA and SQIVND (reference sequence). The CDR3 here is CASSYPSGQWMNQPQHF. CDR3 nucleotides: TGTGCCAGTAGCTACCCATCGGGACAGTGGATGAATCAGCCCCAGCATTTT.

The V and J genes are TRBV28 and TRBJ1-2; 7 nucleotides align to TRBD1. V gave up 3 bases and J gave up 6 bases; unmatched junction bases: 16. The CDR3 consists of 17 residues. Germline assignment: CDR1 MDHEN and CDR2 SYDVKM. CDR3: CASSFMTGHPMANGYTF. CDR3 DNA sequence: TGTGCCAGCAGTTTCATGACAGGGCACCCTATGGCGAATGGCTACACCTTC.

The sample holds a few counts of this clone. This chain joins TRBV14 and TRBJ2-4; the match to TRBD1 covers 10 bases. V lost 5 bases to trimming and J lost 9 bases; unmatched junction nucleotides: 4. Germline V gives CDR1 SGHDN, CDR2 FVKESK. The CDR3 is 13 amino acids. CDR3 in DNA: TGTGCCAGCAGCTCGACAGGGGGCATCATTCAGTACTTC. Translation gives CASSSTGGIIQYF.

J is TRBJ2-1 and V is TRBV10-3; maybe TRBD2 (5 bases). Trimming pared 10 bases from V and 2 bases from J, leaving 15 bases between. CDR3 size: 14 residues. Germline CDR1 reads ENHRY; CDR2 reads SYGVKD. The CDR3 DNA sequence: TGTGCCACCACTCCGGACGGGACCTACAATGAGCAGTTCTTC. Amino acids: CATTPDGTYNEQFF.

In this sample, this clone turned up a few times. CDR3 nucleotides: TGTGCCAGCAGCTTACAGGGTGCCTACGAGCAGTACTTC. The encoded protein is CASSLQGAYEQYF. This chain uses TRBV13 with TRBJ2-7; possible D gene TRBD1, 5 bases. Germline V gene lookup returns CDR1 PRHDT and CDR2 FYEKMQ (reference sequence). The CDR3 spans 13 residues. V lost 2 bases and J 2 bases, leaving 7 bases between the germline ends. Supplemented by reference TRBV13 and TRBJ2-7, the full variable domain reads AAGVIQSPRHLIKEKRETATLKCYPIPRHDTVYWYQQGPGQDPQFLISFYEKMQSDKGSIPDRFSAQQFSDYHSELNMSSLELGDSALYFCASSLQGAYEQYFGPGTRLTVT.

This clone was detected once. V usage is TRBV7-8 and J usage is TRBJ2-3; D uncertain. CDR1 and CDR2 from the germline V gene are SGHVS and FQNEAQ. This CDR3 spans 14 amino acids. V was shortened by 1 base and J by 4 bases, with 9 bases between the two germline ends. CDR3 in DNA: TGTGCCAGCAGCTTAGATCGTATCCCAGATACGCAGTATTTT. Its translation is CASSLDRIPDTQYF.

The DNA of the CDR3 is TGTGCCAGTAGTATCTGGGGGACATCCACCTCCTACGAGCAGTACTTC. It translates to CASSIWGTSTSYEQYF. The gene calls are TRBV19 and TRBJ2-7; the D gene is possibly TRBD1 (6 bases). Trimming took off 3 bases at V and 0 bases at J, with 15 bases between the two ends. The CDR3 spans 16 residues. Germline assignment: CDR1 LNHDA and CDR2 SQIVND (reference sequence).

This clone came up a few times. The rearrangement uses TRBV18 and TRBJ1-3; TRBD1 aligns across 8 bases. Germline assignment: CDR1 KGHSH and CDR2 LQKENI. The CDR3 has 16 residues. J lost 0 bases, V lost 2 bases, and 3 bases had no gene match. In nucleotides, the CDR3 is TGTGCCAGCTCACCATCGACAGGGGACTCTGGAAACACCATATATTTT. Protein: CASSPSTGDSGNTIYF.

This chain uses TRBV30 with TRBJ1-1; the D is unclear. Germline V gives CDR1 GTSNPN, CDR2 SVGIG (reference sequence). This CDR3 is 13 amino acids long. V was cut by 5 bases and J by 0 bases, with 10 bases left in between. The CDR3 bases are TGTGCCTGGGGGCCCCTAGTGAACACTGAAGCTTTCTTT. Translating gives CAWGPLVNTEAFF.

This chain joins TRBV30 and TRBJ1-6; TRBD1 aligns across 8 bases. The CDR3 is 16 residues long. The ends lost 2 bases at V and 6 bases at J; junction bases unmatched: 9. Per the germline V gene, CDR1 is GTSNPN and CDR2 is SVGIG (reference sequence). The CDR3 region has the DNA TGTGCCTGGAGTTGGCCAGGGGGCTTGAGTAATTCACCCCTCCACTTT. Translating it yields CAWSWPGGLSNSPLHF.